These 20 T cell receptor beta chains came from one sample sequenced in a study of graft-versus-host responses after intestinal transplantation. Assay: immunoSEQ multiplex PCR; the TCRdb copy retains only in-frame clones and omits some. The data hold roughly 64,000 clones, with more than 85% observed a single time. Their cognate antigens are unknown. Sequenced material: unstimulated CD8+ T cells sorted from spleen or lymph node cells, taken before transplant. The source of these receptors is a human donor who was the organ donor for an intestinal transplant.

This sequence joins TRBV21-1 and TRBJ2-7; the listed D gene, TRBD2, was not tested against the DNA. TRBV21-1 is assigned pseudogene status. The CDR3 has 18 residues. CDR3 sequence reads: CASCEGGLAGSLAYEQYF. Here the CDR3 DNA reads TGTGCCAGCTGCGAGGGGGGACTAGCGGGATCCCTGGCCTACGAGCAGTACTTC.

This chain connects TRBV10-3 to TRBJ2-1; D is ambiguous. Per the germline V gene, CDR1 is ENHRY and CDR2 is SYGVKD. V lost 6 bases, J lost 7 bases, and 13 bases lay in between. The CDR3 length is 13 residues. As DNA, the CDR3 is TGTGCCATCAGGGCAACAGAGAGTAATGAGCAGTTCTTC. Its translation is CAIRATESNEQFF.

This clone has more than one count but fewer than ten. The chain joins TRBV10-2 to TRBJ2-7, with D tentatively TRBD1 (5 bases). The CDR3 length is 14 residues. From germline, CDR1 is WSHSY and CDR2 SAAADI. Trimming shortened V by 6 bases and J by 2 bases, and 14 bases separated the two germline ends. The CDR3 loop reads CASRENRRAYEQYF. CDR3 coding DNA: TGCGCCAGCAGAGAAAACAGGAGAGCCTACGAGCAGTACTTC.

This clone is a singleton in its sample. This chain joins TRBV18 and TRBJ2-7; the D gene is possibly TRBD1 (5 bases). There are 15 residues in the CDR3. The V and J ends lost 2 bases and 0 bases respectively, with 11 bases between them. Per the germline V gene, CDR1 is KGHSH and CDR2 is LQKENI. The CDR3 coding sequence is TGTGCCAGCTCACCAGCAGGAGACAGCTCCTACGAGCAGTACTTC. It yields the protein CASSPAGDSSYEQYF.

This clone is medium-sized within its sample. This chain connects TRBV6-5 to TRBJ2-7, with D maybe TRBD2 (5 bases). There are 14 residues in the CDR3. The V gene lost 6 bases and the J gene lost 3 bases, with 15 bases spanning the gap. The germline gives CDR1 MNHEY, CDR2 SVGAGI. In DNA, the CDR3 is TGTGCCAGCAGCGACCGGAGGAGCGGCTACGAGCAGTACTTC. As protein: CASSDRRSGYEQYF.

V is TRBV28 and J is TRBJ2-7; D gene uncertain. The CDR3 consists of 12 residues. The germline V gene has CDR1 MDHEN and CDR2 SYDVKM. The V end lost 2 bases, the J end lost 3 bases, and 5 bases lay between the germline ends. CDR3 sequence: CASSLVSYEQYF. CDR3 coding DNA: TGTGCCAGCAGTTTAGTCAGCTACGAGCAGTACTTC. Full variable domain (rest looked up from reference TRBV28 and TRBJ2-7): DVKVTQSSRYLVKRTGEKVFLECVQDMDHENMFWYRQDPGLGLRLIYFSYDVKMKEKGDIPEGYSVSREKKERFSLILESASTNQTSMYLCASSLVSYEQYFGPGTRLTVT.

V usage is TRBV30 and J usage is TRBJ2-3, with D possibly being TRBD2 (5 bases). This CDR3 is 12 amino acids long. V lost 4 bases to trimming and J lost 6 bases, with 11 bases between them. Looked up from germline, CDR1 is GTSNPN and CDR2 is SVGIG (reference sequence). The CDR3 loop is CAWTAKRDTQYF. The CDR3 nucleotides read TGTGCCTGGACTGCTAAGCGGGATACGCAGTATTTT.

The chain employs TRBV10-3 and TRBJ1-2; 9 bases agree with TRBD1. The trim removed 8 bases at V and 8 bases at J, leaving 12 bases unmatched. The CDR3 extends over 14 amino acids. Per the germline V gene, CDR1 is ENHRY and CDR2 is SYGVKD. Written as DNA, the CDR3 is TGTGCCATCGGGTGGGACAGGGTCGAGGAAGGCTACACCTTC. The encoded protein is CAIGWDRVEEGYTF.

The genes are TRBV6-5 and TRBJ1-5, with TRBD1 matching 8 bases. The V gene's germline CDR1 is MNHEY and CDR2 SVGAGI. The V segment lost 5 bases and the J segment 8 bases; nucleotides outside the gene matches: 8. The CDR3 covers 14 residues. The DNA for the CDR3 is TGTGCCAGCAGTGAGCAGGGGGCTTTTGAGCCCCAGCATTTT. Translating it yields CASSEQGAFEPQHF.

The V call is TRBV6-5, the J call TRBJ1-5; 8 nucleotides match TRBD1. The CDR3 is 14 amino acids. Germline CDR1 MNHEY, CDR2 SVGAGI. Unmatched junction bases numbered 5, after V lost 6 bases and J lost 4 bases. DNA for the CDR3: TGTGCCAGCAGCGACGGACAGGGAAATCAGCCCCAGCATTTT. Amino acid sequence: CASSDGQGNQPQHF.

The gene calls are TRBV28 and TRBJ2-7; D unresolved. Trimming took 1 base from V and 5 from J, leaving 15 bases between them. CDR1 MDHEN and CDR2 SYDVKM come from the germline V gene. This CDR3 is built from 15 residues. The CDR3 protein is CASSLFGDSSNEQYF. The CDR3 region has the DNA TGTGCCAGCAGTTTATTCGGTGACTCATCAAACGAGCAGTACTTC.

This chain connects TRBV28 to TRBJ1-5, with D unresolved. Trimming pared 4 bases from V and 0 bases from J, leaving 16 bases between. Germline loops: CDR1 MDHEN, CDR2 SYDVKM. This CDR3 is 17 amino acids long. CDR3 loop: CASSSPQSSFSNQPQHF. The CDR3 DNA reads as TGTGCCAGCAGTTCCCCACAGAGTAGTTTTAGCAATCAGCCCCAGCATTTT. Combining the CDR3 with reference TRBV28 and TRBJ1-5 gives the whole variable domain DVKVTQSSRYLVKRTGEKVFLECVQDMDHENMFWYRQDPGLGLRLIYFSYDVKMKEKGDIPEGYSVSREKKERFSLILESASTNQTSMYLCASSSPQSSFSNQPQHFGDGTRLSIL.

The chain uses TRBV28 and TRBJ2-2, with 12 nucleotides matching TRBD2. The CDR3 is 17 amino acids. Trimming cost V 2 bases and J 2 bases; bases outside gene matches: 3. Per germline, CDR1 MDHEN and CDR2 SYDVKM. CDR3 DNA sequence: TGTGCCAGCAGTTTACCCGGACTAGCGGGAAACACCGGGGAGCTGTTTTTT. Amino acids: CASSLPGLAGNTGELFF.

V and J are TRBV2 and TRBJ2-5; 9 bases align to TRBD1. CDR1 and CDR2 from the germline V gene are SNHLY and FYNNEI. CDR3 size: 18 residues. V gave up 4 bases and J gave up 5 bases; unmatched junction bases: 17. CDR3 in amino acids: CASSGGVGDREDRETQYF. The CDR3 DNA follows: TGTGCCAGCAGTGGAGGCGTTGGGGACAGGGAGGACAGGGAGACCCAGTACTTC.

The rearrangement joins TRBV5-1 to TRBJ1-3; D remains unclear. CDR1 is SGHRS and CDR2 is YFSETQ in the germline V gene. V shed 5 bases and J shed 0 bases, with 3 bases lying between them. CDR3 length: 12 amino acids. CDR3 sequence (DNA): TGCGCCAGCAGACACTCTGGAAACACCATATATTTT. It specifies CASRHSGNTIYF.

The genes are TRBV13 and TRBJ2-3, with D possibly matching TRBD2 (7 bases). CDR3 size: 14 residues. V lost 5 bases to trimming and J lost 6 bases, with 15 bases between them. Germline CDR1 is PRHDT and CDR2 is FYEKMQ (reference sequence). The CDR3 coding sequence is TGTGCCAGCAGCCAGGGGCGGGGGCAGGATACGCAGTATTTT. This sequence encodes CASSQGRGQDTQYF.

The chain recombines TRBV11-2 with TRBJ1-4, with a tentative D call TRBD1 (5 bases). Germline CDR1 and CDR2: SGHAT and FQNNGV. V shed 5 bases and J shed 3 bases, with 13 bases lying between them. The CDR3 sequence is 15 residues long. The CDR3 DNA reads as TGTGCCAGCAGCCAGGAGGGACGGTCTAATGAAAAACTGTTTTTT. Protein product: CASSQEGRSNEKLFF.

The chain couples TRBV7-8 to TRBJ1-1; D is ambiguous. Trimming shortened V by 5 bases and J by 4 bases, and 20 bases separated the two germline ends. CDR3 length: 16 residues. Germline V CDR1 and CDR2: SGHVS, FQNEAQ. CDR3 region: CASSPGWAVSGTEAFF. CDR3 bases: TGTGCCAGCAGCCCCGGTTGGGCCGTTAGCGGCACTGAAGCTTTCTTT.

The chain is built from TRBV7-8 and TRBJ2-5; D might be TRBD2 (5 bases). CDR3 length equals 14 residues. In germline, CDR1 is SGHVS, CDR2 FQNEAQ. V was cut by 2 bases and J by 1 base, with 8 bases left in between. The CDR3 sequence is CASSLRGLQETQYF. The CDR3 region has the DNA TGTGCCAGCAGCTTACGCGGGCTCCAAGAGACCCAGTACTTC.

The rearrangement uses TRBV18 and TRBJ2-1, with 11 bases aligning to TRBD2. The CDR3 is made up of 16 amino acids. V gave up 3 bases and J gave up 8 bases; unmatched junction bases: 9. Germline values: CDR1 KGHSH, CDR2 LQKENI. The CDR3 here is CASSPSASGRMDEQFF. In DNA form, the CDR3 reads TGTGCCAGCTCACCTAGCGCTAGCGGGAGGATGGATGAGCAGTTCTTC.